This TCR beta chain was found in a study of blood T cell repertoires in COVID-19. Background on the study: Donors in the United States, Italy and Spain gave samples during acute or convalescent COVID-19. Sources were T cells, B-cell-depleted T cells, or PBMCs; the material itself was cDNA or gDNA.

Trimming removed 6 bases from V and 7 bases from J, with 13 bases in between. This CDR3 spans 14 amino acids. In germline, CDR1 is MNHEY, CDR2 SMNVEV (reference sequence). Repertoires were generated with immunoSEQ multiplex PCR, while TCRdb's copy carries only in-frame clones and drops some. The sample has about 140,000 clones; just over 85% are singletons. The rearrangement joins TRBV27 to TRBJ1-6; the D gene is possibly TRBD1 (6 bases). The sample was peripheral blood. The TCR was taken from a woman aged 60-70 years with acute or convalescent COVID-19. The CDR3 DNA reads TGTGCCAGCAGCCTCGGGACACTCAATTCACCCCTCCACTTT. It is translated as CASSLGTLNSPLHF.